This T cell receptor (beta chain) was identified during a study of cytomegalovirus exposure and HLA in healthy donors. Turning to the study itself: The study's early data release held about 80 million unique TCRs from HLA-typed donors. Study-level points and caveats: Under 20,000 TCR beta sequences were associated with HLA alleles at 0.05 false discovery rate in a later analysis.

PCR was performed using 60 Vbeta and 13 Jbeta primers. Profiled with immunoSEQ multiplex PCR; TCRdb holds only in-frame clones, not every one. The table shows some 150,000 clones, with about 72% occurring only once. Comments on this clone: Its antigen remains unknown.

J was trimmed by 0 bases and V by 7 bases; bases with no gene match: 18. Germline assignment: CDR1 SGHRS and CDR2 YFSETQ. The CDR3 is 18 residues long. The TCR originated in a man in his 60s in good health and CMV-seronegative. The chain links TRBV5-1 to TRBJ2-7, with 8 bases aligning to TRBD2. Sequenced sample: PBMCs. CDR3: CASAQSGGDPNSSYEQYF. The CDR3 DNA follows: TGCGCCAGCGCACAATCCGGGGGGGATCCTAACAGCTCCTACGAGCAGTACTTC.